This TCR beta chain stems from a study of T cells in Graves' hyperthyroidism and ophthalmopathy. Amplification of TCR beta CDR3 regions was performed using RNA transcripts as template. HTBI primers were used for first-round RT-PCR of the TCR CDR3. A single record per CDR3 protein comes from TCRdb applying MiXCR to the multiplex PCR reads. The sample holds 550,000 to 700,000 distinct CDR3 sequences, 14% to 15% seen once. Germline lookup yields CDR1 LGHNA and CDR2 YNFKEQ. The V end lost 0 bases, the J end lost 0 bases, and 8 bases lay between the germline ends. This CDR3 comprises 15 residues. This clonotype was counted only a few times. Its antigen is not known. Study findings and constraints: The blood repertoire included most of the expanded thyroid clonotypes above 0.001.

The clonotype originates from a woman aged 40 to 50 with Graves' ophthalmopathy. The V and J genes are TRBV4-2 and TRBJ1-2; no clear D gene. Sequencing was carried out using blood. CDR3 protein: CASSQEFGTNYGYTF. DNA of the CDR3: TGTGCCAGCAGCCAAGAGTTTGGAACTAACTATGGCTACACCTTC.